This TCR beta chain was sequenced in a study of regulatory T cells in long-lasting Graves disease listed by TCRdb under 2021. Looking at the study overall: Patients with newly diagnosed Graves' disease had been on antithyroid drugs for under 3 months. A total of roughly 35 samples were covered by TCR sequencing, comprising roughly 13 persistent and roughly 20 newly diagnosed Graves' disease patients. The study took place in China and was registered as a clinical trial. Patients with persistent Graves' disease were compared with patients with newly diagnosed Graves' disease using TCR sequencing and RNA sequencing of peripheral blood. Overall study outcomes, separate from this receptor: The small sample size was acknowledged by the authors as a limitation that may reduce accuracy. Sequencing and analysis were restricted to the TCR beta chain. Compared with newly diagnosed patients, patients with persistent Graves' disease had lower TCR Shannon entropy and fewer highly expanded clones, which suggests clonal expansion. Preferential use of TRBV28, TRBJ1-2 and TRBJ2-5 was observed in persistent disease, whereas TRBV20-1 and TRBJ2-1 were favored in newly diagnosed disease. The study examined only peripheral blood because the primary lesion, thyroid tissue, could not be accessed. More public clonotypes were shared among persistent patients (under 3,000) than among newly diagnosed patients (approximately 1,000).

The library was prepared using multiplex PCR. The sequencer listed for this sample is Illumina HiSeq 4000. TCR beta libraries were built with iRepertoire HTBI primers and Arm-PCR amplification of CDR3 regions. PCR products were gel purified before sequencing. As for the authors' bioinformatics: Gene usage analysis of CDR3 amino acid clonotypes used the roughly 60 TRBV and approximately 13 TRBJ segments found across samples. COPE and FqMerger were used to merge filtered high-quality paired reads into contigs. BLAST was used to align contigs to the IMGT TRBV, TRBD and TRBJ reference genes, and CDR3 was defined following IMGT. Any clonotype with a frequency above 0.1% was classified as a highly expanded clone. Shannon entropy served as the measure of repertoire diversity, while the Gini coefficient captured V-J evenness. A clonotype was considered public if more than one individual shared it. TCRdb passed the public sequencing reads through fastp at Q25 and MiXCR, retaining productive beta sequences. Rows with a matching CDR3 protein are joined into one entry that keeps the most common DNA and genes. TCRdb, rather than the study authors, made the V and J calls. This sample comprises roughly 560,000 distinct CDR3 sequences, 12% of them detected only once. The ten largest clonotypes hold roughly 8.9% of the sample.

Read against the paper, the sample's time point label means: newly diagnosed GD, antithyroid drugs for less than 3 months. For both TCR sequencing and RNA sequencing, RNA was extracted from PBMCs in TRIzol. Graves' disease was diagnosed according to American Thyroid Association guidelines. Patients were recruited from an endocrinology department in Xi'an, China. Each patient gave roughly 10 milliliters of peripheral blood, collected in an EDTA anticoagulant tube. Ficoll Paque Plus density gradient separation was used to isolate PBMCs, and no further T cell sorting was performed. An Agilent 2100 Bioanalyzer and agarose gel were used to check RNA quality, and a NanoDrop 2000 was used to measure RNA concentration. The CDR3 runs 15 amino acids, cysteine and phenylalanine included. The CDR3 DNA has 45 bases and is translated from base 1. V loses 1 base, J loses 4 bases, and the germline ends lie 11 bases apart. CDR1 is given as PRHDT and CDR2 as FYEKMQ, both from the germline V gene (reference sequence).

The table lists this clonotype with many counts. Its antigen specificity is not known. Base qualities are not recorded, but no much larger clone differs from it by a single base. The same data also went into a second study, on T cells in Graves' hyperthyroidism and ophthalmopathy. The second paper further reports: A patient counted as having stable Graves' hyperthyroidism if no progression to ophthalmopathy occurred over 18 months of follow-up. The hyperthyroidism patients were between 18 and 65 years old and newly diagnosed, with a disease duration of less than 2 months. Exclusion was applied to patients with uncontrolled infections, other autoimmune diseases, pregnancy or lactation. Clinical symptoms, serum thyroxine and TRAb, thyroid ultrasound, and orbital computed tomography formed the basis for the diagnoses. For the first round of RT-PCR on the TCR CDR3, the HTBI primer set was used together with the Qiagen OneStep RT-PCR kit. Most expanded thyroid clonotypes (frequency above 0.001) were also detected in blood, a finding suggesting that blood repertoires may reflect thyroid immune responses. A model built on a 13 V-J signature distinguished ophthalmopathy from stable hyperthyroidism, reaching roughly 88% sensitivity and about 81% specificity in cross-validation and 80%/75% in testing. In validation, the model predicted progression to ophthalmopathy a median of approximately 6.3 months before onset, with 65% to 71% sensitivity and 72.22% specificity. To identify distinguishing TCR V-J signatures, a discovery cohort of 90 to 100 patients was used, comprising approximately 40 with Graves' ophthalmopathy and some 60 with stable Graves' hyperthyroidism. Prospective prediction of ophthalmopathy was tested in an independent validation cohort consisting of 18 to 20 hyperthyroidism patients and about 17 patients who later progressed to ophthalmopathy. For training and testing, the 80 to 100 patients in the discovery cohort were randomly divided in a 7:3 ratio. In about 6 Graves' hyperthyroidism patients, the study also compared T-cell repertoires from thyroid tissue with T-cell repertoires from blood. After blood sampling, hyperthyroidism patients were treated with methimazole at a starting dose of 30 mg daily, and ophthalmopathy patients were treated with high-dose intravenous methylprednisolone. Libraries were constructed in a second round of multiplex PCR, after which size selection and purification were carried out. Paired-end sequencing of the libraries was performed with 100 bp reads on an Illumina HiSeq2000. Raw data were processed with SOAPnuke, discarding reads with adapters, uncalled bases, mean Phred below 15, or no exact constant-primer or identifier match. COPE v1.2.5 was used to merge the high-quality paired reads, and each unique nucleotide sequence was defined as a clonotype. MiTCR v1.1 was used to align clonotypes to the IMGT TRBV, TRBD and TRBJ reference segments. The analysis was restricted to V-J combinations with a frequency above 0.0001, which together covered 99% to 99.2% of the repertoires. A TCS score was defined as the ratio between F50 (clonal expansion) and ExV (chaos), using BLOSUM62-based TCRdist between CDR3 peptides within each V-J. Welch's t-statistics and random forest reduced roughly 530 V-J features to under 15, which were used in a naive Bayes classifier (R e1071). No statistical method was used to set the sample size in advance, and investigators knew the group allocation. The paper describes TCR Vbeta CDR3 sequencing of 120 to 150 peripheral blood samples, made up of about 41 ophthalmopathy patients, 70 to 80 hyperthyroidism patients and roughly 17 progressor patients.

The sample in question was peripheral blood mononuclear cells (PBMCs), obtained at new diagnosis, from a patient treated with antithyroid drugs. The receptor was derived from a woman younger than 45 with Graves disease. Donor details come from another sample of the same person, matched by shared clones. This chain joins TRBV13 to TRBJ2-1; the D gene could be either TRBD1 or TRBD2, each agreeing at 6 bases. The CDR3 corresponds to CASSLVRGLYNEQFF. Read as DNA, the sequence is TGTGCCAGCAGCTTAGTTCGGGGGCTTTACAATGAGCAGTTCTTC.